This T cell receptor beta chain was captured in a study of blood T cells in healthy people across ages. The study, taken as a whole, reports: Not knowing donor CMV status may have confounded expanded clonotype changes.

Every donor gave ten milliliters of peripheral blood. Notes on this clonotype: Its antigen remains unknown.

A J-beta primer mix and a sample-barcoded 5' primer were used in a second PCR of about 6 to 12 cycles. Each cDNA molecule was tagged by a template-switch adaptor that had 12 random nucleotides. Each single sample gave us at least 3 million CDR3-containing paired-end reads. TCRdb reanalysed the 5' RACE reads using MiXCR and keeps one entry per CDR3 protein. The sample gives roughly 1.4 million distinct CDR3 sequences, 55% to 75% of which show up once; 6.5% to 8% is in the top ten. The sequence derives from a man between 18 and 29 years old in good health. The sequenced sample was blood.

CDR3 in DNA: TGTGCCAGCAGTTCTCGCGGGAGATCCTACGAGCAGTACTTC. It specifies CASSSRGRSYEQYF. The J gene is TRBJ2-7, the V gene TRBV12-3 or TRBV12-4; 7 bases line up with TRBD2. The V gene end was trimmed by 4 bases and the J gene end by 1 base; junction bases not matched to a gene: 4. The CDR3 length is 14 residues.